A single sample gave rise to the 5 T cell receptor beta chains below, sequenced in a study of graft-versus-host responses after intestinal transplantation. Repertoires were generated with immunoSEQ multiplex PCR, while TCRdb's copy carries only in-frame clones and drops some. The sample carries roughly 14,000 clones, about 87% recorded once. The sample was bone marrow, taken around 120 days after intestinal transplantation. The receptors shown here come from a human patient who received an intestinal transplant, so some T cells may come from the graft donor.

The chain links TRBV6-5 to TRBJ2-7, with 11 nucleotides matching TRBD2. In germline, CDR1 is MNHEY, CDR2 SVGAGI. This CDR3 has 16 residues. J gave up 3 bases and V 0 bases, and 4 bases lay outside the gene matches. This CDR3 reads CASSYSSGRALYEQYF. The CDR3 bases are TGTGCCAGCAGTTACTCTAGCGGGAGGGCCCTCTACGAGCAGTACTTC.

The chain carries TRBV19 and TRBJ1-3; tentatively, D is TRBD1 (5 bases). The CDR3 is 16 amino acids. V dropped 6 bases and J dropped 4 bases, with 19 bases sitting between them. Germline V gene lookup returns CDR1 LNHDA and CDR2 SQIVND (reference sequence). This CDR3 is CASSLWDAESGNTIYF. CDR3 DNA sequence: TGTGCCAGTAGCCTATGGGACGCCGAATCCGGAAACACCATATATTTT.

A single count supports this clone. The chain uses TRBV2 and TRBJ2-5; TRBD2 might be the D (6 bases). Trimming removed 8 bases from V and 4 bases from J, with 20 bases in between. The CDR3 is 15 residues long. CDR1 SNHLY and CDR2 FYNNEI come from the germline V gene. Here the CDR3 DNA reads TGTGCCAGCTTCCCAGACCGTACCGGGGGAGAGACCCAGTACTTC. Amino acid sequence: CASFPDRTGGETQYF.

V is TRBV28 and J is TRBJ2-5, with a possible D match to TRBD1 (6 bases). V was trimmed by 4 bases and J by 2 bases, leaving 11 bases between them. The CDR3 spans 14 residues. Looked up from germline, CDR1 is MDHEN and CDR2 is SYDVKM. CDR3 loop: CASSSQGFQETQYF. CDR3 nucleotides: TGTGCCAGCAGTTCACAGGGATTTCAAGAGACCCAGTACTTC.

The V gene is TRBV7-4, the J gene TRBJ2-2, with D possibly matching TRBD1 (6 bases). With 1 base removed from V and 1 base from J, the gap between germline ends came to 16 bases. The CDR3 covers 18 residues. CDR1 SGHVT and CDR2 SQSDAQ come from the germline V gene. The DNA of the CDR3 is TGTGCCAGCAGCTTAGGTTATTCAGGGGCGGGGAACACCGGGGAGCTGTTTTTT. Its protein product is CASSLGYSGAGNTGELFF.